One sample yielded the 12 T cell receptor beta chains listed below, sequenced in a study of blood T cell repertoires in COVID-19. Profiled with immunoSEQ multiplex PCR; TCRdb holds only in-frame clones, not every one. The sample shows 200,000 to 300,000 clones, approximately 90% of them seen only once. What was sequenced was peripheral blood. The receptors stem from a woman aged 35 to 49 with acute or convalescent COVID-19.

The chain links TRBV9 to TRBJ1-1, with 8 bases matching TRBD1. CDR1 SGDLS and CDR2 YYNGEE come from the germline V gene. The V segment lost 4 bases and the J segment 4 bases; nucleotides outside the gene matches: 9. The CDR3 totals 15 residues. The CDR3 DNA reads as TGTGCCAGCAGCATGGGACAGGTCGGGTTCACTGAAGCTTTCTTT. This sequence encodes CASSMGQVGFTEAFF.

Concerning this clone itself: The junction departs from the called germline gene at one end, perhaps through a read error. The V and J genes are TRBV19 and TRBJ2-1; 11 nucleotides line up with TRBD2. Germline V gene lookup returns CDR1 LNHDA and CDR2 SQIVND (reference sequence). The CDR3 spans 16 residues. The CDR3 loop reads CASSPSLAGGYTEQFF. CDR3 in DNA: TGTGCCAGTAGCCCTTCTTTAGCGGGGGGGTACACTGAGCAGTTCTTC. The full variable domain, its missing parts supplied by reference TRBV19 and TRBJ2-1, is DGGITQSPKYLFRKEGQNVTLSCEQNLNHDAMYWYRQDPGQGLRLIYYSQIVNDFQKGDIAEGYSVSREKKESFPLTVTSAQKNPTAFYLCASSPSLAGGYTEQFFGPGTRLTVL.

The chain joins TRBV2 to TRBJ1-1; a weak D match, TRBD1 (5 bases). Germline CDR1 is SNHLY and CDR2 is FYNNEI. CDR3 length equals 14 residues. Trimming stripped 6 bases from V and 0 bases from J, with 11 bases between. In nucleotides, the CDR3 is TGTGCCAGCAGGATCAGGGCTATGAACACTGAAGCTTTCTTT. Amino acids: CASRIRAMNTEAFF.

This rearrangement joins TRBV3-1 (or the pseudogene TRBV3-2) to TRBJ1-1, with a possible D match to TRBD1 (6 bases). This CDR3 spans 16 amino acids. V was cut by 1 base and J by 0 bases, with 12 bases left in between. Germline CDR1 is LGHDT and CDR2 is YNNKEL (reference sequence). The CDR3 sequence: CASSQGGTLMNTEAFF. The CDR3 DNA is TGTGCCAGCAGCCAAGGAGGGACACTTATGAACACTGAAGCTTTCTTT.

The CDR3 coding sequence is TGTGCCAGCACCAAATTACAGGGGGGCAATCAGCCCCAGCATTTT. Protein: CASTKLQGGNQPQHF. This chain connects TRBV7-9 to TRBJ1-5; 8 nucleotides line up with TRBD1. This CDR3 has 15 residues. J lost 2 bases, V lost 7 bases, and 7 bases had no gene match. Germline V CDR1 and CDR2: SEHNR, FQNEAQ (reference sequence).

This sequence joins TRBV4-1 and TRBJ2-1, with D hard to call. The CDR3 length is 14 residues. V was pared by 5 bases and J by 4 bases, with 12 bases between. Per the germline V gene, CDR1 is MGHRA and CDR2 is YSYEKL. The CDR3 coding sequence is TGCGCCAGCAGCGACCCTCGGCGGTACAATGAGCAGTTCTTC. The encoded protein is CASSDPRRYNEQFF.

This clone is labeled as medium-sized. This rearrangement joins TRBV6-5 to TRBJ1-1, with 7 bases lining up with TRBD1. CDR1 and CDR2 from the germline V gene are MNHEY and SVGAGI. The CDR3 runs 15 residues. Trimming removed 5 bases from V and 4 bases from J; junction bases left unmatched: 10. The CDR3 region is CASSKITGAGTEAFF. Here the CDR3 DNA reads TGTGCCAGCAGTAAAATTACAGGGGCTGGCACTGAAGCTTTCTTT.

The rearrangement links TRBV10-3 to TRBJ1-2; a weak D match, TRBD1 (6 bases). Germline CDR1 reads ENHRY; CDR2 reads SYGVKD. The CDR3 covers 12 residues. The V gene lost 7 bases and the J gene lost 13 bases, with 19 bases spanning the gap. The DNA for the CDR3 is TGTGCCATCACCAACCCGACAGGAGCCGGCACCTTC. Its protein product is CAITNPTGAGTF.

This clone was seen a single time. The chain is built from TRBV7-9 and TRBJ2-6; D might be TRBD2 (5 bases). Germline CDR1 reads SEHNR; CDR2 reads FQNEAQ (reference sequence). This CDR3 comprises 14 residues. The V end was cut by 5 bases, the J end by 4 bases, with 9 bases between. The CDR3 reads CASSPPGGANVLTF. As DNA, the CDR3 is TGTGCCAGCAGCCCCCCGGGGGGGGCCAACGTCCTGACTTTC.

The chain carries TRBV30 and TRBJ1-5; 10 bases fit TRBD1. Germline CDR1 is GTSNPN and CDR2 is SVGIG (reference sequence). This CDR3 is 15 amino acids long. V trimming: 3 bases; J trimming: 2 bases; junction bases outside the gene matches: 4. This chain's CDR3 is CAWRAGTGGNQPQHF. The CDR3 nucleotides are TGTGCCTGGAGGGCCGGGACAGGGGGCAATCAGCCCCAGCATTTT.

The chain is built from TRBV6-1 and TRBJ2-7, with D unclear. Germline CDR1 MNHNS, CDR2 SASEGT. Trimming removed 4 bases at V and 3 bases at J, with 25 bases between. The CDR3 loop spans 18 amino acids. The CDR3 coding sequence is TGTGCCAGCAGTGGCCAGACGACACAAACCATTTATCACTACGAGCAGTACGTC. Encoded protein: CASSGQTTQTIYHYEQYV.

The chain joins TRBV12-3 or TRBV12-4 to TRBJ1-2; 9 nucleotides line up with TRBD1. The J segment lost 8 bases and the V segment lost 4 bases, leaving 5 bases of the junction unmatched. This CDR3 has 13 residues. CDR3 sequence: CASSWGTGRGYTF. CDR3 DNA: TGTGCCAGCAGTTGGGGGACAGGGCGAGGCTACACCTTC.